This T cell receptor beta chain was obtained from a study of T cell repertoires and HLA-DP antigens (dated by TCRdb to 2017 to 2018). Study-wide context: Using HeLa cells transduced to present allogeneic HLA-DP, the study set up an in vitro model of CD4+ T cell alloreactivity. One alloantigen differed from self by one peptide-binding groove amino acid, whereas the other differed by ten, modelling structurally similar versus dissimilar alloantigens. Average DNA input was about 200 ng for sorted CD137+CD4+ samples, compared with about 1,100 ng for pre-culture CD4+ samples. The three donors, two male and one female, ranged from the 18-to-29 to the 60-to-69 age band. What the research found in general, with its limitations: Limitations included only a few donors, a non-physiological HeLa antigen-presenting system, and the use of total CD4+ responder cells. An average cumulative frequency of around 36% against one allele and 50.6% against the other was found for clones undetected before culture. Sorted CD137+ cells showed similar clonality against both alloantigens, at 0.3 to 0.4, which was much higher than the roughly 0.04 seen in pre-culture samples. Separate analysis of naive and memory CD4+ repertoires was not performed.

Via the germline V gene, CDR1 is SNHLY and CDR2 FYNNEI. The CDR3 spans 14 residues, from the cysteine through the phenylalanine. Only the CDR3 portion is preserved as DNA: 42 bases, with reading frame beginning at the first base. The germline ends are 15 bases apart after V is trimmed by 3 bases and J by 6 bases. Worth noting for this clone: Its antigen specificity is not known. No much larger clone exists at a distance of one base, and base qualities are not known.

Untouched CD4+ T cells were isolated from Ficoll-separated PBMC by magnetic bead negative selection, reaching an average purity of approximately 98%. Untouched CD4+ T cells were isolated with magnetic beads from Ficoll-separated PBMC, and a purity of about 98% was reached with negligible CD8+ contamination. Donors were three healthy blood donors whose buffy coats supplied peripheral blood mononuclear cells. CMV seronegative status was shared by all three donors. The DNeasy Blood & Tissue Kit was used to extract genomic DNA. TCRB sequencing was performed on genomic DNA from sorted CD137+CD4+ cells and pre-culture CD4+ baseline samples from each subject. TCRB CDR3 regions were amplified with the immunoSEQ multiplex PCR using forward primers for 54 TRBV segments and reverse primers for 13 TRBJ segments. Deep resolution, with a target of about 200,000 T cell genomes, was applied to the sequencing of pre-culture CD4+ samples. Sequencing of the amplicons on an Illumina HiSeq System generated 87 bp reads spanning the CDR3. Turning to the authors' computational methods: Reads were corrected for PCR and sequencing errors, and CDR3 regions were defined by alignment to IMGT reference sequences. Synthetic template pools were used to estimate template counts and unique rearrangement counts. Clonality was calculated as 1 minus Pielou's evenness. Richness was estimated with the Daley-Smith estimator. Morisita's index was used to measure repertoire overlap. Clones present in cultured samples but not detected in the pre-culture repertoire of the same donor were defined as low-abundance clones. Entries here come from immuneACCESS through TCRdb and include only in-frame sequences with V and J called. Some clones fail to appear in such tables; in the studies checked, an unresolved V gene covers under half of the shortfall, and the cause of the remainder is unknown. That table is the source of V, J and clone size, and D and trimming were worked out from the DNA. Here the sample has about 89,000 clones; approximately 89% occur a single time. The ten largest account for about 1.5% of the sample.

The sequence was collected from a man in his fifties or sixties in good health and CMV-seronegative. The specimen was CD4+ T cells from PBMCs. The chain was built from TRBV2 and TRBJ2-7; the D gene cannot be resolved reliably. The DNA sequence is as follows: TGTGCCAGCAGTGACGACTTCCTTTCTGGCGAGCAGTACTTC. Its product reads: CASSDDFLSGEQYF.